Following are 13 T cell receptor beta chains from one sample sequenced in a study of cytomegalovirus exposure and HLA in healthy donors. PCR involved 60 Vbeta and 13 Jbeta primers. Generated by immunoSEQ multiplex PCR, the TCRdb table keeps only in-frame clones and is missing some. Of some 110,000 clones listed, approximately 9.4% are singletons. What was sequenced was PBMCs. The receptors stem from a man between 25 and 39 years old in good health and CMV-seronegative.

The rearrangement links TRBV7-2 to TRBJ1-4; a weak D match, TRBD1 (6 bases). Germline lookup yields CDR1 SGHTA and CDR2 FQGNSA. Trimming took off 5 bases at V and 8 bases at J, with 15 bases between the two ends. CDR3 size: 14 residues. The CDR3 bases are TGTGCCAGCAGCCCGAACAGGGTTGGGGAAAAACTGTTTTTT. This gives the protein CASSPNRVGEKLFF. The full variable domain, rest sourced from reference TRBV7-2 and TRBJ1-4, is GAGVSQSPSNKVTEKGKDVELRCDPISGHTALYWYRQSLGQGLEFLIYFQGNSAPDKSGLPSDRFSAERTGGSVSTLTIQRTQQEDSAVYLCASSPNRVGEKLFFGSGTQLSVL.

CDR3 in DNA: TGTGCCAGCAGCGCCTCCGGGACAGGGGAGTATGGCTACACCTTC. This codes for CASSASGTGEYGYTF. This rearrangement joins TRBV9 to TRBJ1-2, with TRBD1 matching 10 bases. The CDR3 has 15 amino acids. Germline CDR1 is SGDLS and CDR2 is YYNGEE. V lost 3 bases, J lost 5 bases, and 7 bases stayed unmatched.

This clone was seen more than once but under ten times. CDR3 coding DNA: TGTGCCAGCAGTTTAGGACAGGTTGTCACAGATACGCAGTATTTT. This codes for CASSLGQVVTDTQYF. The chain employs TRBV7-3 and TRBJ2-3; 7 bases line up with TRBD1. Losses at the gene ends were 6 bases for V and 2 bases for J; bases not matched to a gene: 8. The CDR3 has 15 residues. Germline V gene data show CDR1 as SGHTA and CDR2 as FQGTGA.

This clone was counted only a few times. This chain links TRBV10-3 with TRBJ1-4, with 11 bases lining up with TRBD1. V lost 5 bases, J lost 6 bases, and 8 bases stayed unmatched. Germline V gene lookup returns CDR1 ENHRY and CDR2 SYGVKD. This CDR3 region has 16 residues. The chain's CDR3 is CAISSDRGQGDEKLFF. For the CDR3, the DNA is TGTGCCATCAGTTCCGACCGGGGACAGGGGGATGAAAAACTGTTTTTT.

The chain links TRBV5-6 to TRBJ2-6; D is unresolved. Trimming took off 4 bases at V and 0 bases at J, with 11 bases between the two ends. There are 16 residues in the CDR3. CDR1 and CDR2 (germline): SGHDT, YYEEEE. This CDR3 reads CASSRHRDSGANVLTF. The CDR3 DNA reads as TGTGCCAGCAGCCGACACCGCGACTCTGGGGCCAACGTCCTGACTTTC.

This clone appeared a few times. V gene TRBV9 combines with J gene TRBJ1-2; D may be TRBD1 (6 bases). In germline, CDR1 is SGDLS, CDR2 YYNGEE. The V and J ends lost 4 bases and 4 bases respectively, with 11 bases between them. This CDR3 has 13 amino acids. The CDR3 spells CASSMTGVYGYTF. The CDR3 region has the DNA TGTGCCAGCAGCATGACAGGTGTCTATGGCTACACCTTC.

This clone was detected a few times. The rearrangement joins TRBV5-1 to TRBJ2-7; tentative D call: TRBD1 (5 bases). The CDR3 loop spans 14 amino acids. Trimming shortened V by 2 bases and J by 2 bases, and 11 bases separated the two germline ends. Looked up from germline, CDR1 is SGHRS and CDR2 is YFSETQ. CDR3 bases: TGCGCCAGCAGCTTCACCCAGGGAACCTACGAGCAGTACTTC. This codes for CASSFTQGTYEQYF. The whole variable domain, remainder taken from reference TRBV5-1 and TRBJ2-7, is KAGVTQTPRYLIKTRGQQVTLSCSPISGHRSVSWYQQTPGQGLQFLFEYFSETQRNKGNFPGRFSGRQFSNSRSEMNVSTLELGDSALYLCASSFTQGTYEQYFGPGTRLTVT.

The V call is TRBV10-3, the J call TRBJ2-1, with 7 bases fitting TRBD1. This CDR3 region has 13 residues. CDR1 and CDR2 (germline): ENHRY, SYGVKD. The V gene end was trimmed by 6 bases and the J gene end by 3 bases; junction bases not matched to a gene: 2. The CDR3 loop is CAIRGDSYNEQFF. CDR3 in DNA: TGTGCCATCAGGGGGGACAGCTACAATGAGCAGTTCTTC.

As for this clone: Germline and junction disagree at one end, which may indicate a read error. The chain links TRBV5-7 to TRBJ1-4; 7 bases are shared with TRBD1. TRBV5-7 is filed as an ORF, its function uncertain. CDR3 length equals 16 residues. For the CDR3, the DNA is TGTGACAGCAGCTTATCAGGGGGGCTAGCTAATGAAAAAATGTTTTTT. It specifies CDSSLSGGLANEKMFF.

Only a few counts were recorded for this clone. The genes are TRBV6-1 and TRBJ1-5; 7 nucleotides match TRBD1. This CDR3 is 15 amino acids long. Germline trimming cut 7 bases from V and 5 bases from J; bases unmatched to any gene: 11. The germline V gene encodes CDR1 MNHNS and CDR2 SASEGT. The DNA of the CDR3 is TGTGCCAGCACCAAGGGAGACAGGGTATATCAGCCCCAGCATTTT. This sequence encodes CASTKGDRVYQPQHF.

This sequence joins TRBV5-1 and TRBJ1-2; weak D call: TRBD1 (6 bases). CDR1 is SGHRS and CDR2 is YFSETQ in the germline V gene. The germline V and J ends were trimmed by 4 bases and 5 bases, with 12 bases remaining between them. CDR3 length: 13 amino acids. CDR3 bases: TGCGCCAGCAGCGTAGGACAGCAATATGGCTACACCTTC. Translating it yields CASSVGQQYGYTF.

This clone was observed a handful of times. One end of the junction does not line up with germline, which may come from a read error. The chain links TRBV6-6 to TRBJ2-1; tentative D call: TRBD1 (6 bases). Per the germline V gene, CDR1 is MNHNY and CDR2 is SVGAGI (reference sequence). CDR3 length equals 11 residues. CDR3 residues: CASSQGNERFF. Written as DNA, the CDR3 is TGTGCCAGCAGTCAGGGGAATGAGCGGTTCTTC.

The rearrangement joins TRBV19 to TRBJ2-7; 7 bases line up with TRBD1. Per germline, CDR1 LNHDA and CDR2 SQIVND (reference sequence). V shed 6 bases, J shed 2 bases, and the junction held 7 bases outside the gene matches. The CDR3 consists of 14 residues. The CDR3 DNA follows: TGTGCCAGTAGCACCGGGACAGCACCCTACGAGCAGTACTTC. This encodes CASSTGTAPYEQYF.